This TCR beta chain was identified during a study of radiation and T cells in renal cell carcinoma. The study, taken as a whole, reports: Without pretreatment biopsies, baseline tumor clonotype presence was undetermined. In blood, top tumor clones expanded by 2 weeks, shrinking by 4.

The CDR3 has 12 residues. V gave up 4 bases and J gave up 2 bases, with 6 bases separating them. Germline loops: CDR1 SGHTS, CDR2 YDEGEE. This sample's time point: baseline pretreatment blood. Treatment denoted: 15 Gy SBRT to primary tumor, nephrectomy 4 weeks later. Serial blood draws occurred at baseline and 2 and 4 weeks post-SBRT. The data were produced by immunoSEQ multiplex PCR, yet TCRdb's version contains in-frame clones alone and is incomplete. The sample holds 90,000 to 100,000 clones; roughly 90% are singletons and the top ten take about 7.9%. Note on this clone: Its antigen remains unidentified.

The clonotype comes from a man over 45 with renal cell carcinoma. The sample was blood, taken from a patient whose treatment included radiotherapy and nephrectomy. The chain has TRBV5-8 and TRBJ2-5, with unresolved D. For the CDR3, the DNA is TGTGCCAGCAGCAAGAAACAAGAGACCCAGTACTTC. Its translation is CASSKKQETQYF.